The clone carrying this T cell receptor beta chain occurred many times. This CDR3 is 15 amino acids long. CDR1 and CDR2 (germline): DFQATT, SNEGSKA (reference sequence). The V gene end was trimmed by 6 bases and the J gene end by 2 bases; junction bases not matched to a gene: 11. TCRdb re-analysed the RT-PCR reads in MiXCR, keeping a single row per CDR3 protein. The table records more than 600,000 distinct CDR3 sequences, 11% to 15% of them present only once. The clonotype originates from a female donor in good health, serving as a healthy control. The rearrangement joins TRBV20-1 to TRBJ2-3; 7 bases agree with TRBD2. Material for sequencing was memory CD4+ T cells from blood. CDR3 protein: CSAPGGSGLTDTQYF. CDR3 coding DNA: TGCAGTGCCCCGGGGGGTAGCGGCCTCACAGATACGCAGTATTTT.